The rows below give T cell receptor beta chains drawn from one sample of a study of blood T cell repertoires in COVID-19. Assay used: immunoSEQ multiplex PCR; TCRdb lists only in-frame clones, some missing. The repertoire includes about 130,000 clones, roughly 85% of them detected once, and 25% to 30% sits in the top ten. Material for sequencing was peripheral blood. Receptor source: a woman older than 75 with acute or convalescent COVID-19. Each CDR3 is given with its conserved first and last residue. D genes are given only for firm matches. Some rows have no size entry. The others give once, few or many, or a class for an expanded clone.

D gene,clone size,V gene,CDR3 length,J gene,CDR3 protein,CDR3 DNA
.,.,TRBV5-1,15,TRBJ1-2,CASRADSFLNYGYTF,TGCGCCAGCAGGGCGGACAGTTTTTTGAACTATGGCTACACCTTC
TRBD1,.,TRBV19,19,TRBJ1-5,CASSMSRTGEARRDQPQHF,TGTGCCAGTAGTATGTCTCGGACAGGGGAGGCACGTAGAGATCAGCCCCAGCATTTT
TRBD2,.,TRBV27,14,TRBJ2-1,CASSLTGGGNEQFF,TGTGCCAGCAGTCTGACGGGGGGTGGGAATGAGCAGTTCTTC
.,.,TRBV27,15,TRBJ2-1,CASRGAVFSYNEQFF,TGTGCCAGCAGGGGAGCCGTGTTTTCCTACAATGAGCAGTTCTTC
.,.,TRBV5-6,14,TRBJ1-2,CASSPERSNYGYTF,TGTGCCAGCAGCCCGGAGAGGTCTAACTATGGCTACACCTTC
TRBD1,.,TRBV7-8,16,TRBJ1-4,CASSQITGTVNEKLFF,TGTGCCAGCAGCCAGATCACCGGGACAGTTAATGAAAAACTGTTTTTT
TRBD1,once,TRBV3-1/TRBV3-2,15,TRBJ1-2,CASSPETGVLYGYTF,TGTGCCAGCAGCCCCGAGACAGGGGTCCTCTATGGCTACACCTTC
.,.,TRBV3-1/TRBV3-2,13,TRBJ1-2,CASSRGRAYDYTF,TGTGCCAGCAGCAGGGGCAGGGCATACGACTACACCTTC
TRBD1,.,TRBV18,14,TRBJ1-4,CASSPDRNNEKLFF,TGTGCCAGCTCTCCGGACAGGAATAATGAAAAACTGTTTTTT
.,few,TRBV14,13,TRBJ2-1,CASSPGRGPQQFF,TGTGCCAGCAGTCCAGGTAGGGGCCCGCAGCAGTTCTTC
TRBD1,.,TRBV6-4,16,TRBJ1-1,CATRSRGTGRNTEAFF,TGTGCCACCCGAAGTCGGGGGACAGGGAGGAACACTGAAGCTTTCTTT
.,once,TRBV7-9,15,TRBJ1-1,CASSQVRGLNTEAFF,TGTGCCAGCAGCCAAGTCCGGGGGTTGAACACTGAAGCTTTCTTT
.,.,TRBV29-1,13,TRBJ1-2,CSVNRDRSYGYTF,TGCAGCGTTAACAGGGATCGCAGCTATGGCTACACCTTC
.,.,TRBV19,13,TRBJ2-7,CASSISSSGEQYF,TGTGCCAGTAGTATAAGTAGCTCCGGCGAGCAGTACTTC
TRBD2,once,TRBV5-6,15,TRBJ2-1,CASSSAGAGNNEQFF,TGTGCCAGCAGCTCAGCGGGGGCTGGAAACAATGAGCAGTTCTTC
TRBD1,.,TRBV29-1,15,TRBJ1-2,CSVGTGGQMGYGYTF,TGCAGCGTTGGAACCGGGGGACAGATGGGCTATGGCTACACCTTC
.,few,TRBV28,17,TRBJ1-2,CTTHPSSLNGARKGYTF,TGTACCACTCATCCCAGCAGTTTAAACGGCGCTAGGAAGGGCTACACCTTC
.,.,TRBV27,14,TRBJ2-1,CASSWTERHNEQFF,TGTGCCAGCAGCTGGACAGAGAGACACAATGAGCAGTTCTTC
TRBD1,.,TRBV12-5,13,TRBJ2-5,CAIEVGGSETQYF,TGTGCTATCGAGGTAGGGGGCTCTGAGACCCAGTACTTC
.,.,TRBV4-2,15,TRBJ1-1,CASSLLRDTNTEAFF,TGTGCCAGCAGCCTCCTCCGGGACACAAACACTGAAGCTTTCTTT
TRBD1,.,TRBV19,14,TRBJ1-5,CASSINRGNQPQHF,TGTGCCAGTAGTATAAACAGGGGGAATCAGCCCCAGCATTTT
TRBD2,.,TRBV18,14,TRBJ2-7,CASSRGGAQYEQYF,TGTGCCAGCTCCCGGGGGGGGGCGCAGTACGAGCAGTACTTC
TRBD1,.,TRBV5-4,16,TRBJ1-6,CASSFLGTGTYSPLHF,TGTGCCAGCAGCTTTTTAGGGACAGGGACTTATTCACCCCTCCACTTT
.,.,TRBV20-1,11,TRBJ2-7,CSARSGIEQYF,TGCAGTGCTAGATCGGGGATCGAGCAGTACTTC
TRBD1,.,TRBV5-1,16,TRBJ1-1,CASSLLTGGSVTEAFF,TGCGCCAGCAGCTTGTTGACAGGGGGCTCGGTCACTGAAGCTTTCTTT
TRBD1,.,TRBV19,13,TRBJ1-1,CASSMTGSTEAFF,TGTGCCAGTAGTATGACAGGGTCCACTGAAGCTTTCTTT
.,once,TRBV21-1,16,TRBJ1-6,CASSPAWGTINSPLHF,TGTGCCAGCAGCCCGGCGTGGGGCACTATAAATTCACCCCTCCACTTT
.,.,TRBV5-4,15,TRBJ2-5,CASSSGLRGGETQYF,TGTGCCAGCAGCTCCGGTCTCAGGGGTGGCGAGACCCAGTACTTC
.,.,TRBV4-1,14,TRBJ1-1,CASSQSARGEFAFF,TGCGCCAGCAGCCAATCCGCTCGGGGGGAGTTCGCTTTCTTT
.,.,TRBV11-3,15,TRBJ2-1,CASSSRGGWYNEQFF,TGTGCCAGCAGCTCACGGGGTGGATGGTACAATGAGCAGTTCTTC
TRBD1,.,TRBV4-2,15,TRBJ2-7,CASSQPGQGEYEQYF,TGTGCCAGCAGCCAACCGGGACAGGGGGAGTACGAGCAGTACTTC
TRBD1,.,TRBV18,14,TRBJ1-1,CASSTGVMNTEAFF,TGTGCCAGCTCCACAGGGGTCATGAACACTGAAGCTTTCTTT
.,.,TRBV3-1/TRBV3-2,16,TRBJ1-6,CASSQVGSSYNSPLHF,TGTGCCAGCAGCCAAGTTGGTAGCTCCTATAATTCACCCCTCCACTTT
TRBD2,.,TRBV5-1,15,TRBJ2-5,CASSRIPGGQETQYF,TGCGCCAGCAGCAGAATACCGGGAGGTCAAGAGACCCAGTACTTC
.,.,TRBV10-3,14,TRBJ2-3,CAISESSVTDTQYF,TGTGCCATCAGTGAGTCCTCTGTGACAGATACGCAGTATTTT
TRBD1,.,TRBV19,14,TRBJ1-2,CASTPQGTGTGYTF,TGTGCCAGTACTCCACAAGGGACAGGGACTGGCTACACCTTC
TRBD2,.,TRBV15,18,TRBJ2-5,CATSRGPFDSGGKGTQYF,TGTGCCACCAGCAGAGGACCGTTCGATAGCGGGGGGAAGGGGACCCAGTACTTC
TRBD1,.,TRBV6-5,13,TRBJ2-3,CASNRQGSDTQYF,TGTGCCAGCAACCGACAGGGTTCGGATACGCAGTATTTT
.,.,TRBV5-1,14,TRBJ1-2,CASSFGQGSFGYTF,TGCGCCAGCAGCTTCGGCCAGGGATCTTTTGGCTACACCTTC
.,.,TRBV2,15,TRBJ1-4,CASSDPGLDREKLFF,TGTGCCAGCAGTGACCCGGGTTTGGATCGGGAAAAACTGTTTTTT
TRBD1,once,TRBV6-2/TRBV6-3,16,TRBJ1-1,CASSYPGGIGNTEAFF,TGTGCCAGCAGTTATCCAGGGGGGATAGGCAACACTGAAGCTTTCTTT
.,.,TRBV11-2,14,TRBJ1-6,CASSYPRESAPLHF,TGTGCCAGCAGCTACCCCCGGGAGTCTGCACCCCTCCACTTT
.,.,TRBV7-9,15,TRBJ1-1,CASSLAAGKITEAFF,TGTGCCAGCAGCTTAGCAGCAGGGAAAATCACTGAAGCTTTCTTT
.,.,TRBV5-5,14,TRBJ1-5,CASSLFGQDQPQHF,TGTGCCAGCAGCTTGTTTGGGCAGGATCAGCCCCAGCATTTT
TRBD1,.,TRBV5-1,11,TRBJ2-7,CASSSNRGTSF,TGCGCCAGCAGCTCCAACAGGGGGACCTCCTTC
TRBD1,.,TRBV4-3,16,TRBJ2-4,CASSQDGGQGRNIQYF,TGCGCCAGCAGCCAAGACGGCGGACAGGGTAGGAACATTCAGTACTTC
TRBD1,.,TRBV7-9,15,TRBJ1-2,CASNNLGTDLYGYTF,TGTGCCAGTAATAACCTAGGGACAGACTTATATGGCTACACCTTC
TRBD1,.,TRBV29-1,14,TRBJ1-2,CSVEFHRGAYGYTF,TGCAGCGTTGAATTTCACAGGGGGGCCTATGGCTACACCTTC
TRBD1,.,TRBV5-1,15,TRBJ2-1,CASSLEGTDYNEQFF,TGCGCCAGCAGCTTGGAAGGGACAGACTACAATGAGCAGTTCTTC
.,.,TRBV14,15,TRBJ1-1,CASTEGRAMNTEAFF,TGTGCCAGCACCGAGGGTAGGGCTATGAACACTGAAGCTTTCTTT
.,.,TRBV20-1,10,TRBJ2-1,CSGLSGEQFF,TGCAGTGGTCTTAGCGGTGAGCAGTTCTTC
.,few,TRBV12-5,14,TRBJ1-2,CASAAPGVQYGYTF,TGTGCTAGTGCGGCTCCGGGGGTACAGTATGGCTACACCTTC